This is a list of T cell receptor beta chains from one sample in a study of cytomegalovirus exposure and HLA in healthy donors. TCRdb's copy holds only in-frame clones and misses some; the assay was immunoSEQ multiplex PCR. There are around 85,000 clones in the sample; around three quarters occur only once, and around 7% lies in the top ten. The material sequenced was PBMCs. Receptors originate from a man aged 30 to 45 in good health and CMV-seronegative. CDR3s leave out the opening cysteine and the closing phenylalanine or tryptophan. The order of the fields is V gene, CDR3 length, J gene, CDR3 protein.

>TRBV4-2|14|TRBJ2-4
ASSQGSGTVKNIQY
>TRBV5-1|11|TRBJ2-7
ASSIPSSYEQY
>TRBV12-1|11|TRBJ1-5
ASSWRPRQPQH
>TRBV9|13|TRBJ2-1
ASSVGGAPNNEQF
>TRBV19|10|TRBJ1-1
ASGQAGTEAF
>TRBV19|14|TRBJ2-2
ASSIGDRGNGGELF
>TRBV29-1|10|TRBJ1-2
SVSRGGYGYT
>TRBV7-2|11|TRBJ2-7
ASSFTGGGEQY
>TRBV6-6|13|TRBJ2-7
ASALTGTGPYEQY
>TRBV9|11|TRBJ2-7
ASSVVSGYEQY
>TRBV9|13|TRBJ2-1
ASSRGGAEIDEQF
>TRBV7-2|12|TRBJ1-1
ASSLDSGGTEAF
>TRBV4-1|13|TRBJ2-7
ASSPVLRTPYEQY
>TRBV6-5|12|TRBJ1-5
ASSYNSLNQPQH
>TRBV18|11|TRBJ1-1
ASSPTWNTEAF
>TRBV6-6|14|TRBJ2-2
ASTNIGDTNTGELF
>TRBV6-5|12|TRBJ2-3
ASSYRDSRDTQY
>TRBV5-6|14|TRBJ2-1
ASSLGGGLSYNEQF
>TRBV11-1|12|TRBJ2-5
ASSLGAGRRTQY
>TRBV7-2|13|TRBJ2-7
ASRAPGQGAHEQY
>TRBV7-2|13|TRBJ2-3
ASSLGQSITDTQY
>TRBV4-1|10|TRBJ1-1
ASGPRGTEAF
>TRBV10-2|12|TRBJ2-4
ASSDRGAKNIQY
>TRBV7-2|10|TRBJ1-1
ASSHDTTEAF
>TRBV18|13|TRBJ2-1
ASSPPTGSYNEQF
>TRBV7-8|11|TRBJ1-1
ASSIGVGTEAF
>TRBV4-3|11|TRBJ2-1
ASSQLSLNEQF
>TRBV19|9|TRBJ2-7
ASSRGGEQY
>TRBV7-7|12|TRBJ2-5
ASSLKTTQETQY
>TRBV15|12|TRBJ1-1
ATSEGQGGPEAF
>TRBV28|14|TRBJ2-1
ASSPPTSGALNEQF
>TRBV6-1|12|TRBJ2-7
ASSVHRGTYEQY
>TRBV9|10|TRBJ1-1
ASSSIPTRAF
>TRBV5-1|13|TRBJ2-5
ASSGGVTGGETQY
>TRBV4-1|14|TRBJ1-4
ASSQEDSATNEKLF
>TRBV4-3|13|TRBJ2-7
ASSQDDRGYYEQY
>TRBV25-1|12|TRBJ2-7
ASSARQGRYEQY
>TRBV27|16|TRBJ1-1
ASSLSQIPGLQGTEAF
>TRBV10-1|10|.
ASSESRETQY
>TRBV19|15|TRBJ2-6
ASSMGGSATGANVLT
>TRBV11-2|10|TRBJ2-3
ASSGGVNTQY
>TRBV30|12|TRBJ2-5
AWSVLSGSETQY
>TRBV5-1|15|TRBJ2-3
ASSAKGLAGGSDTQY
>TRBV29-1|11|TRBJ2-3
SVVGRNTDTQY
>TRBV4-2|14|TRBJ2-4
ASSQARRTRGCIQY
>TRBV4-3|15|TRBJ2-7
ASSQELIGQANYEQY
>TRBV6-5|10|TRBJ2-5
ATFKSGETQY
>TRBV7-3|13|TRBJ2-3
ASSPRVSSTDTQY
>TRBV7-3|12|TRBJ2-3
ASSLQGAVDTQY